This passage covers 9 T cell receptor beta chains from one sample sequenced in a study of blood T cell repertoires in COVID-19. Generated by immunoSEQ multiplex PCR, the TCRdb table keeps only in-frame clones and is missing some. The sample shows 300,000 to 400,000 clones, under 95% of them seen only once. Sequencing was done on a sample of peripheral blood. The receptor set was obtained from a woman between 18 and 29 years old who had recovered from COVID-19.

A single count supports this clone. The rearrangement joins TRBV21-1 to TRBJ2-5; TRBD1, the table's D call, lacks a check against the DNA. TRBV21-1 is given as a pseudogene. CDR3 length: 18 amino acids. The CDR3 DNA reads as TGTGCCAGCAGCAAAGCTGGGCTGGACAGGGCGGGCCAAGAGACCCAGTACTTC. This encodes CASSKAGLDRAGQETQYF.

The rearrangement uses TRBV5-6 and TRBJ2-7, with 12 bases identical to TRBD2. Germline values: CDR1 SGHDT, CDR2 YYEEEE. The CDR3 has 18 amino acids. V shed 4 bases, J shed 7 bases, and the junction held 18 bases outside the gene matches. The CDR3 here is CASSPEGLAGGTPLEQYV. The CDR3 DNA follows: TGTGCCAGCAGCCCTGAGGGTCTAGCGGGAGGGACCCCCTTGGAGCAGTACGTC.

This rearrangement joins TRBV6-6 to TRBJ2-1, with 13 bases that match TRBD2. Germline lookup yields CDR1 MNHNY and CDR2 SVGAGI (reference sequence). V lost 7 bases, J lost 10 bases, and 4 bases stayed unmatched. The CDR3 is 13 amino acids. The CDR3 DNA sequence: TGTGCCAGCAAAGGACTAGCGGGAGTGGAGCAGTTCTTC. Translating gives CASKGLAGVEQFF.

V is TRBV2 and J is TRBJ2-1; a weak D match, TRBD2 (6 bases). CDR1 and CDR2 (germline): SNHLY, FYNNEI. V dropped 6 bases and J dropped 7 bases, with 13 bases sitting between them. The CDR3 covers 13 residues. The CDR3 coding sequence is TGTGCCAGCAGACGGGACTTCTTAAATGAGCAGTTCTTC. As protein: CASRRDFLNEQFF.

V gene TRBV5-8 combines with J gene TRBJ2-1; the match to TRBD2 covers 12 bases. The CDR3 contains 17 residues. Looked up from germline, CDR1 is SGHTS and CDR2 is YDEGEE. V dropped 4 bases and J dropped 8; count of bases not matched to a gene: 13. CDR3 sequence: CASSPWMTSGSRYEQFF. The CDR3 DNA sequence: TGTGCCAGCAGCCCGTGGATGACTAGCGGGAGTAGGTATGAGCAGTTCTTC.

The chain recombines TRBV30 with TRBJ2-2; TRBD2 aligns across 11 bases. The V and J ends lost 2 bases and 6 bases, in that order; junction bases with no gene match: 5. Germline V gene data show CDR1 as GTSNPN and CDR2 as SVGIG (reference sequence). The CDR3 consists of 15 residues. The CDR3 region has the DNA TGTGCCTGGAGTCTCGGACTAGCGGGCTCCGGGGAGCTGTTTTTT. As protein: CAWSLGLAGSGELFF.

The chain carries TRBV21-1 and TRBJ2-7; the table's D call, TRBD2, was not checked against the DNA. TRBV21-1 constitutes a pseudogene. The CDR3 covers 16 residues. The CDR3 protein is CASSKSGTSSSYEQYV. For the CDR3, the DNA is TGTGCCAGCAGCAAGTCCGGGACTAGCAGTTCCTACGAGCAGTACGTC.

The chain recombines TRBV15 with TRBJ1-6; 7 bases map to TRBD1. Germline values: CDR1 LNHNV, CDR2 YYDKDF (reference sequence). The V and J ends lost 1 base and 3 bases, in that order; junction bases with no gene match: 12. The CDR3 length is 19 residues. CDR3 bases: TGTGCCACCAGCAGAGTAGCATCTATGGGACAGTACTATAATTCACCCCTCCACTTT. Amino acids: CATSRVASMGQYYNSPLHF.

The chain carries TRBV7-2 and TRBJ1-4; TRBD1 aligns across 7 bases. Trimming at V came to 6 bases and at J to 5 bases, leaving 6 bases not matched to a gene. The CDR3 totals 14 residues. Germline values: CDR1 SGHTA, CDR2 FQGNSA. The CDR3 DNA follows: TGTGCCAGCAGTCCGGGACAGAGGAATGAAAAACTGTTTTTT. Translating gives CASSPGQRNEKLFF. The full variable domain, in which reference TRBV7-2 and TRBJ1-4 provide the parts outside the CDR3, is GAGVSQSPSNKVTEKGKDVELRCDPISGHTALYWYRQSLGQGLEFLIYFQGNSAPDKSGLPSDRFSAERTGGSVSTLTIQRTQQEDSAVYLCASSPGQRNEKLFFGSGTQLSVL.